These T cell receptor beta chains were read from a single sample in a study of blood T cell repertoires in COVID-19. This table comes from immunoSEQ multiplex PCR, and its TCRdb copy is limited to in-frame clones, with some not included. The table lists about 68,000 clones, around 86% of them singletons. The sequenced sample consisted of peripheral blood. The receptors shown here come from a man aged 25-40 years with acute or convalescent COVID-19. CDR3s include the opening cysteine and the closing phenylalanine or tryptophan. D genes are given only for firm matches. Size tells how often a clone was seen (once, few, many) or the class of an expanded clone, and some rows leave it out.

clone_size d_call j_call v_call cdr3_aa cdr3_nt
NA NA TRBJ2-2 TRBV6-5 CASSHGDFTGELFF TGTGCCAGCAGCCACGGGGACTTCACCGGGGAGCTGTTTTTT
NA TRBD2 TRBJ2-3 TRBV15 CATSRPAPRTRLAQYF TGTGCCACCAGCAGACCGGCCCCCCGGACTAGATTGGCGCAGTATTTT
NA TRBD2 TRBJ2-2 TRBV7-9 CASSLLAVTNTGELFF TGTGCCAGCAGCTTGCTAGCGGTTACGAACACCGGGGAGCTGTTTTTT
NA TRBD2 TRBJ2-1 TRBV5-1 CASKRPSGRRSYNEQFF TGCGCCAGCAAGAGGCCTAGCGGGAGGCGCTCCTACAATGAGCAGTTCTTC
NA TRBD1 TRBJ2-2 TRBV11-2 CASSFGQGRLFF TGTGCCAGCAGCTTCGGACAGGGGAGACTGTTTTTT
once NA TRBJ2-1 TRBV28 CASSLVIPPEQFF TGTGCCAGCAGTTTAGTTATCCCCCCTGAGCAGTTCTTC
NA NA TRBJ2-5 TRBV6-1 CASSDDYSVGYQETQYF TGTGCCAGCAGTGACGATTATAGCGTGGGATACCAAGAGACCCAGTACTTC
NA NA TRBJ2-7 TRBV27 CASSLPTRQPFYEQYF TGTGCCAGCAGTTTACCCACGAGACAGCCATTCTACGAGCAGTACTTC
NA TRBD2 TRBJ2-1 TRBV5-1 CASSSPSGRTYNEQFF TGCGCCAGCAGCTCCCCTAGCGGGAGGACCTACAATGAGCAGTTCTTC
once NA TRBJ1-2 TRBV28 CASSFGGTADRGYTF TGTGCCAGCAGTTTCGGGGGGACCGCGGATAGGGGCTACACCTTC
NA TRBD1 TRBJ2-7 TRBV6-1 CASRLGQGYEQYF TGTGCCAGCAGACTCGGACAGGGCTACGAGCAGTACTTC
NA NA TRBJ2-3 TRBV29-1 CSVDYGDTQYF TGCAGCGTTGATTACGGTGATACGCAGTATTTT
NA NA TRBJ1-2 TRBV5-4 CASSLYSQGLNSPGLYGYTF TGTGCCAGCAGCTTGTACTCGCAGGGGCTTAACTCTCCCGGGCTCTATGGCTACACCTTC
NA TRBD2 TRBJ2-1 TRBV5-6 CASSPGGGSHPWNEQFF TGTGCCAGCAGCCCCGGGGGGGGGAGCCACCCCTGGAATGAGCAGTTCTTC
NA TRBD2 TRBJ2-1 TRBV28 CASTRLAGVRYNEQFF TGTGCCAGCACCCGACTAGCGGGAGTCCGCTACAATGAGCAGTTCTTC
NA NA TRBJ2-1 TRBV28 CASSLYRGGAYNEQFF TGTGCCAGCAGTTTATATAGGGGCGGGGCCTACAATGAGCAGTTCTTC
few TRBD1 TRBJ2-7 TRBV11-2 CASSLGTGGATSYEQYF TGTGCCAGCAGCTTAGGAACAGGGGGCGCAACAAGCTACGAGCAGTACTTC
few NA TRBJ1-1 TRBV18 CASSPPEVWPEAFF TGTGCCAGCTCACCACCCGAGGTATGGCCTGAAGCTTTCTTT
NA NA TRBJ2-2 TRBV9 CASSVGTGKLFF TGTGCCAGCAGCGTAGGGACGGGGAAGCTGTTTTTT
NA NA TRBJ1-3 TRBV28 CASTGSGNTIYF TGTGCCAGCACAGGCTCTGGAAACACCATATATTTT
once NA TRBJ2-2 TRBV11-2 CASSPWVGAVGELFF TGTGCCAGCAGCCCCTGGGTGGGGGCGGTCGGGGAGCTGTTTTTT
few NA TRBJ1-2 TRBV25-1 CASSEWGTKRSYGYTF TGTGCCAGCAGTGAATGGGGCACCAAAAGGAGCTATGGCTACACCTTC
NA TRBD1 TRBJ1-6 TRBV5-1 CASSSGTGRSPLHF TGCGCCAGCAGCTCCGGGACAGGGCGCTCACCCCTCCACTTT
NA TRBD2 TRBJ2-1 TRBV15 CATSRGTSGSSYEQFF TGTGCCACCAGCAGGGGGACTAGCGGGAGTTCGTATGAGCAGTTCTTC
NA TRBD2 TRBJ2-1 TRBV5-1 CASSLRAGGFYEQFF TGCGCCAGCAGCTTGAGGGCGGGAGGGTTCTATGAGCAGTTCTTC
once TRBD1 TRBJ2-7 TRBV19 CASSAGTDSYEQYF TGTGCCAGTAGTGCCGGGACAGACTCCTACGAGCAGTACTTC
NA NA TRBJ2-7 TRBV7-9 CASSSVSGPSYEQYF TGTGCCAGCAGCTCAGTTAGCGGTCCTTCCTACGAGCAGTACTTC
NA NA TRBJ1-1 TRBV3-1/TRBV3-2 CARTPCRTEAFF TGTGCCAGGACCCCCTGCAGGACTGAAGCTTTCTTT
NA NA TRBJ1-5 TRBV18 CASSPQKQVNQPQHF TGTGCCAGCTCACCACAGAAACAGGTTAATCAGCCCCAGCATTTT
NA NA TRBJ2-1 TRBV10-1 CASSESGDSRYEQFF TGCGCCAGCAGTGAGTCGGGGGACTCAAGATATGAGCAGTTCTTC
NA NA TRBJ1-3 TRBV25-1 CASSPSGNTIYF TGTGCCAGCAGTCCGTCTGGAAACACCATATATTTT
NA NA TRBJ2-1 TRBV28 CASSSSRLNEQFF TGTGCCAGCAGTTCGAGCCGACTCAATGAGCAGTTCTTC
few NA TRBJ2-1 TRBV18 CASSPQLVWDEQFF TGTGCCAGCTCACCACAGCTAGTTTGGGATGAGCAGTTCTTC
NA NA TRBJ1-5 TRBV19 CASRPGLGNQPQHF TGTGCCAGTAGACCTGGGCTCGGCAATCAGCCCCAGCATTTT
NA NA TRBJ1-1 TRBV20-1 CSASAGNTEAFF TGCAGTGCTAGTGCAGGGAACACTGAAGCTTTCTTT
NA NA TRBJ2-1 TRBV7-9 CASSEASWYNEQFF TGTGCCAGCAGCGAGGCTAGCTGGTACAATGAGCAGTTCTTC
few TRBD1 TRBJ1-2 TRBV6-5 CASSPTGPYGYTF TGTGCCAGCAGCCCGACAGGGCCCTATGGCTACACCTTC
NA TRBD1 TRBJ2-3 TRBV25-1 CASSTTGTGDTQYF TGTGCCAGCAGTACGACCGGGACAGGAGATACGCAGTATTTT
NA NA TRBJ2-5 TRBV3-1/TRBV3-2 CASSPLASAQETQYF TGTGCCAGCAGCCCCCTCGCTAGCGCCCAAGAGACCCAGTACTTC
NA TRBD2 TRBJ2-1 TRBV2 CASSSLAGGINEQFF TGTGCCAGCAGTTCATTAGCGGGAGGCATAAATGAGCAGTTCTTC
NA TRBD1 TRBJ2-7 TRBV9 CASSARDRGSYEQYF TGTGCCAGCAGCGCCCGGGACAGGGGGAGCTACGAGCAGTACTTC
few NA TRBJ2-5 TRBV5-1 CASTAGGSQETQYF TGCGCCAGCACCGCCGGCGGATCTCAAGAGACCCAGTACTTC